This TCR beta chain was retrieved from a study of blood T cell repertoires in COVID-19. Concerning this clone itself: The junction and the germline gene differ at one end; a read error may be behind it.

The protocol was immunoSEQ multiplex PCR, while the TCRdb copy is restricted to in-frame clones and leaves out a portion. The sample has 150,000 to 190,000 clones, 85% to 90% seen once. There are 13 residues in the CDR3. Per the germline V gene, CDR1 is MNHNY and CDR2 is SVGAGI (reference sequence). The source material was peripheral blood. This clonotype originated in a woman aged 35 to 49 with acute or convalescent COVID-19. The chain couples TRBV6-6 to TRBJ2-5, with TRBD1 matching over 7 bases. The CDR3 protein is CASRTGTEENQYF. DNA of the CDR3: TGTGCCAGCCGTACCGGGACAGAGGAGAACCAGTACTTC.